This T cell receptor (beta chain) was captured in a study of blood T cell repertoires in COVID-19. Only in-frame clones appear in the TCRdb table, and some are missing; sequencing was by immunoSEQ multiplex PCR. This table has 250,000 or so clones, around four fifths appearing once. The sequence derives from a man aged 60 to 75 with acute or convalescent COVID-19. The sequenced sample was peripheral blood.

Written as DNA, the CDR3 is TGTGCCAGCAGCCGGGACAGGGGACATCATCAGCCCCAGCATTTT. Translated: CASSRDRGHHQPQHF. The chain recombines TRBV5-4 with TRBJ1-5, with 10 bases that match TRBD1. CDR1 and CDR2 from the germline V gene are SGHNT and YYREEE (reference sequence). V gave up 4 bases and J gave up 5 bases; unmatched junction bases: 6. CDR3 length: 15 residues.